This passage covers 17 T cell receptor beta chains from one sample sequenced in a study of molecular identifiers for immune sequencing clone quantification (dated by TCRdb to 2016 to 2019). The library was made by PCR. Sequencing relied on a NextSeq 500. In TCRdb, the public reads were trimmed at Q25 with fastp and aligned with MiXCR, with productive beta chains retained. When rows share a CDR3 protein, they turn into one entry using the most common DNA and genes. The sample profile shows roughly 100,000 distinct CDR3 sequences; 30% to 45% of them were found once. The ten largest clones represent 9.5% to 10% of the sample. Sequencing was carried out using naive CD8+ T cells from blood, with Jurkat cell RNA spiked in. The cell subset or site label of this sample denotes: FACS-sorted CD8+CD4-CCR7+CD45RA+ naive T cells. The source of these receptors is a human donor in good health. Some libraries in this study had Jurkat cell RNA spiked in.

The chain recombines TRBV15 with TRBJ1-4; maybe TRBD1 (5 bases). The CDR3 contains 15 residues. V dropped 3 bases and J dropped 4 bases, with 12 bases sitting between them. Germline CDR1 is LNHNV and CDR2 is YYDKDF (reference sequence). CDR3 nucleotide sequence: TGTGCCACCAGCAGTACGACAGAACTTAATGAAAAACTGTTTTTT. This gives the protein CATSSTTELNEKLFF.

In the case of this clonotype: Given a much more abundant clone one base away, this may be a read error. The CDR3 DNA is TGTGCCAGCAGTGAGGGGGACAGTACGGACCGGCGGGACACTGAAGCTATCTTT. The encoded protein is CASSEGDSTDRRDTEAIF. The rearrangement links TRBV6-1 to TRBJ1-1, with 7 bases matching TRBD1. Germline V gene lookup returns CDR1 MNHNS and CDR2 SASEGT. This CDR3 has 18 residues.

Worth noting for this clonotype: This CDR3 is missing its conserved last phenylalanine or tryptophan, likely due to a read error. The J gene is TRBJ2-7, the V gene TRBV12-3 or TRBV12-4; TRBD2 might be the D (8 bases). The V end was cut by 8 bases, the J end by 6 bases, with 23 bases between. The CDR3 sequence is 15 residues long. The CDR3 loop is CASSPGGAGVAEQYL. DNA of the CDR3: TGTGCCAGCTCACCAGGGGGAGCGGGAGTGGCCGAGCAGTACCTC.

This clonotype was picked up a small number of times. CDR3 in DNA: TGTGCCACCAGCAGACCGACCTTCACAGATACGCAGTATTTT. Protein sequence: CATSRPTFTDTQYF. This sequence joins TRBV15 and TRBJ2-3; no firm D call. The CDR3 extends over 14 amino acids. V lost 2 bases and J lost 2, with 8 bases in between. Germline lookup yields CDR1 LNHNV and CDR2 YYDKDF (reference sequence).

This clonotype was observed a few times. The CDR3 nucleotides read TGTGCCAGCAGCCTATCTGGGTGGTATAGCAATCAGCCCCAGCATTTT. Amino acids: CASSLSGWYSNQPQHF. This chain joins TRBV28 and TRBJ1-5; no definite D call. This CDR3 has 16 residues. Looked up from germline, CDR1 is MDHEN and CDR2 is SYDVKM. V lost 6 bases and J lost 0, with 15 bases in between.

The J gene is TRBJ2-5, the V gene TRBV12-3 or TRBV12-4; no firm D call. This CDR3 has 15 residues. The V and J ends lost 1 base and 3 bases respectively, with 12 bases between them. CDR3 sequence: CASSLVDDPEETQYF. The CDR3, as DNA: TGTGCCAGCAGTTTAGTGGACGACCCCGAAGAGACCCAGTACTTC.

The CDR3 sequence: CASRHHPGQGPIVPQHF. The CDR3 DNA sequence: TGTGCCAGCAGACACCACCCGGGACAGGGGCCCATTGTGCCCCAGCATTTT. The chain carries TRBV28 and TRBJ1-5; the match to TRBD1 covers 10 bases. J lost 9 bases, V lost 6 bases, and 17 bases had no gene match. The CDR3 is 17 residues long. Germline values: CDR1 MDHEN, CDR2 SYDVKM.

There are many counts of this clonotype. CDR3 bases: TGTGCCAGCAGACCCCCTCGGCACACTGAAGCTTTCTTT. Translated, it gives CASRPPRHTEAFF. The chain is built from TRBV6-2 or TRBV6-3 and TRBJ1-1, with D unclear. The germline V gene encodes CDR1 MNHEY and CDR2 SVGEGT. V shed 6 bases and J shed 3 bases, with 11 bases lying between them. CDR3 length: 13 residues.

For this clonotype: It may be a read error: a sequence one base away is much more abundant. V is TRBV4-2 and J is TRBJ1-5; TRBD1 matches 8 bases. This CDR3 contains 15 residues. The V gene's germline CDR1 is LGHNA and CDR2 YNFKEQ. The CDR3, as DNA: TGTGCCAGCAGCCAATACAGGGGGTCTAATCAGCCCCAGCTTTTT. Translation gives CASSQYRGSNQPQLF.

CDR3 sequence (DNA): TGTGCCAGTAGCCTCGATTTAGTCACCCTGGTTTCGGAGACCCAGTACTTC. This codes for CASSLDLVTLVSETQYF. J is TRBJ2-5 and V is TRBV19; D is undetermined. Germline V gene data show CDR1 as LNHDA and CDR2 as SQIVND (reference sequence). The V and J ends lost 6 bases and 5 bases respectively, with 25 bases between them. CDR3 length equals 17 residues.

The sample holds a few counts of this clonotype. In nucleotides, the CDR3 is TGTGCCAGCAGCTTGGTAGGGGTGGCTGAAGCTTTCTTT. This translates into CASSLVGVAEAFF. This chain joins TRBV5-4 and TRBJ1-1; D is perhaps TRBD1 (5 bases). This CDR3 region has 13 residues. Trimming removed 0 bases at V and 6 bases at J, with 9 bases between. The germline V gene encodes CDR1 SGHNT and CDR2 YYREEE (reference sequence).

This clonotype was counted at least ten times. CDR3 nucleotides: TGTGCCAGCAGCCAAGATCTCGGACTCATGACGTCCGAGCAGTACTTC. This encodes CASSQDLGLMTSEQYF. This chain connects TRBV4-2 to TRBJ2-7, with D possibly TRBD2 on 5 matching bases. Germline CDR1 reads LGHNA; CDR2 reads YNFKEQ. V was trimmed by 0 bases and J by 6 bases, leaving 18 bases between them. The length of the CDR3 is 16 residues.

This clonotype has only a few counts. The CDR3 protein is CASSPPITGNTIYF. In DNA, the CDR3 is TGTGCCAGCAGTCCCCCAATCACGGGAAACACCATATATTTT. The chain combines TRBV28 with TRBJ1-3, with D hard to call. Germline V gene lookup returns CDR1 MDHEN and CDR2 SYDVKM. Trimming pared 5 bases from V and 4 bases from J, leaving 12 bases between. This CDR3 spans 14 amino acids.

The genes are TRBV6-5 and TRBJ2-1; D remains unclear. This CDR3 region has 13 residues. Germline CDR1 is MNHEY and CDR2 is SVGAGI. Trimming stripped 6 bases from V and 12 bases from J, with 18 bases between. CDR3 region: CASSLTPSAGQFF. The DNA of the CDR3 is TGTGCCAGCAGCCTAACCCCGTCGGCCGGGCAGTTCTTC.

This clonotype has just a few counts. The J gene is TRBJ2-1, the V gene TRBV4-1, with D uncertain. V was clipped by 4 bases and J by 8 bases, with 15 bases between them. The germline V gene has CDR1 MGHRA and CDR2 YSYEKL. The CDR3 totals 14 residues. The DNA of the CDR3 is TGCGCCAGCAGCCTCCGCAGAGGTTTCGATGAGCAGTTCTTC. This encodes CASSLRRGFDEQFF.

A remark on this clonotype: Since no conserved phenylalanine or tryptophan closes the CDR3, a read error is the likely cause. The rearrangement joins TRBV9 to TRBJ2-3, with no clear D. The CDR3 is 11 residues long. Trimming took off 3 bases at V and 6 bases at J, with 5 bases between the two ends. Per the germline V gene, CDR1 is SGDLS and CDR2 is YYNGEE. CDR3 sequence (DNA): TGTGCCAGCAGCGGGGTTGATACGCAGTATGTT. This codes for CASSGVDTQYV.

Regarding this clonotype: A junction end diverges from the germline sequence, so it may reflect a read error. J is TRBJ2-6 and V is TRBV11-2, with D possibly TRBD1 on 7 matching bases. There are 15 residues in the CDR3. Germline CDR1 SGHAT, CDR2 FQNNGV. In nucleotides, the CDR3 is TGTGCCAGCAGCTTATATCAGGAGGGGGCCAACGTCCTGCCTTTC. Its protein is CASSLYQEGANVLPF.